This T cell receptor beta chain was profiled in a study of T cells in Graves' hyperthyroidism and ophthalmopathy. General study points: Most clonotypes expanded in the thyroid (above 0.001) were also present in blood.

Per the germline V gene, CDR1 is SNHLY and CDR2 is FYNNEI. V lost 7 bases to trimming and J lost 2 bases; unmatched junction nucleotides: 5. This CDR3 has 15 amino acids. Ophthalmopathy patients all had a Clinical Activity Score of at least 3, a NOSPECS grade of at least 4 and disease under 3 months old. Notes on this clonotype: What it recognizes is unknown.

RNA transcripts yielded amplified TCR beta CDR3 regions. A set of HTBI primers served as the primers for a first-round RT-PCR of the TCR CDR3. TCRdb ran MiXCR on the multiplex PCR reads and lists one entry per CDR3 protein. This table holds about 300,000 distinct CDR3 sequences, roughly a fifth found once. The clonotype originates from a man aged 45-65 years with Graves' ophthalmopathy. This chain uses TRBV2 with TRBJ2-7, with TRBD2 matching over 13 bases. The sample taken for sequencing was blood. The CDR3 spells CASTLTSGGPYEQYF. The CDR3 DNA is TGTGCCAGCACCTTGACTAGCGGGGGGCCCTACGAGCAGTACTTC.